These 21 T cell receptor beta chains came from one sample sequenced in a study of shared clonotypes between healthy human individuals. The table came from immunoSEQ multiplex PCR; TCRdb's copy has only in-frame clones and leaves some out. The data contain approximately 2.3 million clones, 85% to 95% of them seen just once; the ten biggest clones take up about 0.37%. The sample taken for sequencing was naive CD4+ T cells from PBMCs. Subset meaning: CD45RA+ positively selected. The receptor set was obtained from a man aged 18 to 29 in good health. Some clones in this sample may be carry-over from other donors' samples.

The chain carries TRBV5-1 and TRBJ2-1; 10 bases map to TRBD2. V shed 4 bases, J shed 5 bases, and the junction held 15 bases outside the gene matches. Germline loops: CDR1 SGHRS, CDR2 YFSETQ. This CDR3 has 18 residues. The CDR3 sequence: CASSTGLAVPTGDNEQFF. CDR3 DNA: TGCGCCAGCAGCACCGGACTAGCGGTTCCCACTGGGGACAATGAGCAGTTCTTC.

This chain's CDR3 is CASASGGTDTQYF. In nucleotides, the CDR3 is TGTGCCAGCGCCTCCGGAGGGACAGATACGCAGTATTTT. The rearrangement uses TRBV7-8 and TRBJ2-3, with D possibly TRBD2 on 6 matching bases. Per germline, CDR1 SGHVS and CDR2 FQNEAQ. This CDR3 comprises 13 residues. V shed 8 bases and J shed 3 bases, with 12 bases lying between them. The full variable domain, in which reference TRBV7-8 and TRBJ2-3 provide the parts outside the CDR3, is GAGVSQSPRYKVAKRGQDVALRCDPISGHVSLFWYQQALGQGPEFLTYFQNEAQLDKSGLPSDRFFAERPEGSVSTLKIQRTQQEDSAVYLCASASGGTDTQYFGPGTRLTVL.

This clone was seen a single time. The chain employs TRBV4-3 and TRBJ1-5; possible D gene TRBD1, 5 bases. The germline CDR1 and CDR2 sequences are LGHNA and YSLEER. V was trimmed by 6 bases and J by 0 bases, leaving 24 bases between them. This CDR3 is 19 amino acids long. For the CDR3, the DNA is TGCGCCAGCAGACAGACCGGGACGGGAAGATATATTAGCAATCAGCCCCAGCATTTT. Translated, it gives CASRQTGTGRYISNQPQHF.

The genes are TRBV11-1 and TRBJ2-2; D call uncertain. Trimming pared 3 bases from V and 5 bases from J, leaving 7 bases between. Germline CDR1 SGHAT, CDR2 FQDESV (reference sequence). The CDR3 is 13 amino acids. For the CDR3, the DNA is TGTGCCAGCAGCTTGGGTTTTACCGGGGAGCTGTTTTTT. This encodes CASSLGFTGELFF.

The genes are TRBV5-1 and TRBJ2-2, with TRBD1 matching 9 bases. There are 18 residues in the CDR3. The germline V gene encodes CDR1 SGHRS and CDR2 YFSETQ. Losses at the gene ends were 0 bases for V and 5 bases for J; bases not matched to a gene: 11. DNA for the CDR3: TGCGCCAGCAGCTTGGGGCCCGGGACAGGGTTAACAACCGGGGAGCTGTTTTTT. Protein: CASSLGPGTGLTTGELFF.

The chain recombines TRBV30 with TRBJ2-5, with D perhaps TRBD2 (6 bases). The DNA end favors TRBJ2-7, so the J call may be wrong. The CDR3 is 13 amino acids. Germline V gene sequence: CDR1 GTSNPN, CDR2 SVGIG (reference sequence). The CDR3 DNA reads TGTGCCTGGAGAAATAGCGGTTCCTACGAGCAGTACTTC. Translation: CAWRNSGSYEQYF.

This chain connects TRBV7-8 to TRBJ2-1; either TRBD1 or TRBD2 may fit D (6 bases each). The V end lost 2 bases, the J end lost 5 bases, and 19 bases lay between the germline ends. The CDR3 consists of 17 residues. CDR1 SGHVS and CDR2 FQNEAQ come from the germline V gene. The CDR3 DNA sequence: TGTGCCAGCAGCTTAAGGCAGAGGGGGGTTAGGGACAATGAGCAGTTCTTC. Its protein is CASSLRQRGVRDNEQFF.

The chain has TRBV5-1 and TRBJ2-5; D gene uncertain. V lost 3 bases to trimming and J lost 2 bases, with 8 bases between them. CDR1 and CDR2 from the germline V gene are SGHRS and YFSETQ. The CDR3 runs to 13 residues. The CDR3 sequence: CASSSGYQETQYF. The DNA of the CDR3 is TGCGCCAGCAGCTCAGGTTATCAAGAGACCCAGTACTTC.

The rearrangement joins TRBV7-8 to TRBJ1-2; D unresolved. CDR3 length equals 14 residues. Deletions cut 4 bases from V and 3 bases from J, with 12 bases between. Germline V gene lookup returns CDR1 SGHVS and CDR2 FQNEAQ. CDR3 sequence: CASSYFGVDYGYTF. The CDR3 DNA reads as TGTGCCAGCAGCTACTTCGGAGTAGACTATGGCTACACCTTC.

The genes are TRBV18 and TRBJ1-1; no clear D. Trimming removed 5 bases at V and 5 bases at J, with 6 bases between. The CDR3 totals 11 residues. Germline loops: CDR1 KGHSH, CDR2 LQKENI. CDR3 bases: TGTGCCAGCTCAGAAAAGACTGAAGCTTTCTTT. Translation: CASSEKTEAFF.

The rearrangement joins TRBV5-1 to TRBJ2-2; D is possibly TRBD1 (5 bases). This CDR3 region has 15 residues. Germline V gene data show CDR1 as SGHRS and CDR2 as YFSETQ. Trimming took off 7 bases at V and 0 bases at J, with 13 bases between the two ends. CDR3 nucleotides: TGCGCCAGCGTTAGGGGCGGCGCGAACACCGGGGAGCTGTTTTTT. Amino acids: CASVRGGANTGELFF. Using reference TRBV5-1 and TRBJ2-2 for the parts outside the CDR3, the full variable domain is KAGVTQTPRYLIKTRGQQVTLSCSPISGHRSVSWYQQTPGQGLQFLFEYFSETQRNKGNFPGRFSGRQFSNSRSEMNVSTLELGDSALYLCASVRGGANTGELFFGEGSRLTVL.

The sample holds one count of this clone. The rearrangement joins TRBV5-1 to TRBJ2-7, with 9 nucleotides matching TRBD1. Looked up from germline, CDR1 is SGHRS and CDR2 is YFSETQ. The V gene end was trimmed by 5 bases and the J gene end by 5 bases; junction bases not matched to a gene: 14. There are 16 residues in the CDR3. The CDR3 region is CASRSTGGSLGDEQYF. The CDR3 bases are TGCGCCAGCAGGTCTACAGGGGGCTCCCTAGGGGACGAGCAGTACTTC.

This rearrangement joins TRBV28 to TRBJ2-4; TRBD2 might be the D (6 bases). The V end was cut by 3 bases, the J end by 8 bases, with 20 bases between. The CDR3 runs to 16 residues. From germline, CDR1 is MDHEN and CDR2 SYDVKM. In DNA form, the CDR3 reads TGTGCCAGCAGTTTTGATCGGTCCGGGAGTAGGGACATTCAGTACTTC. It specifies CASSFDRSGSRDIQYF.

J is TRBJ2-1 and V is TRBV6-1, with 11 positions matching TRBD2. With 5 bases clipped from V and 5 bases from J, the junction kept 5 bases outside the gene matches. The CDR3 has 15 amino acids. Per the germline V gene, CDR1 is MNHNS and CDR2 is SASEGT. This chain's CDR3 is CASSTGTSGNNEQFF. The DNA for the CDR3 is TGTGCCAGCAGTACCGGGACTAGCGGAAACAATGAGCAGTTCTTC.

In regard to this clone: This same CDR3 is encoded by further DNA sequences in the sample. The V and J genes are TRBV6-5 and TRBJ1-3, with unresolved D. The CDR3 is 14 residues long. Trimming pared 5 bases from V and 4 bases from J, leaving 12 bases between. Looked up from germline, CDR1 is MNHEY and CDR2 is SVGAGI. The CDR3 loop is CASSPREGGNTIYF. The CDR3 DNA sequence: TGTGCCAGCAGTCCCCGAGAAGGAGGAAACACCATATATTTT.

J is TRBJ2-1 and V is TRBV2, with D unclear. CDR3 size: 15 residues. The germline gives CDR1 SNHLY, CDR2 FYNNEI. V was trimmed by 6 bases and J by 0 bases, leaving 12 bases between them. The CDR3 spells CASSFDIGSYNEQFF. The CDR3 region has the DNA TGTGCCAGCAGCTTTGACATTGGCTCCTACAATGAGCAGTTCTTC.

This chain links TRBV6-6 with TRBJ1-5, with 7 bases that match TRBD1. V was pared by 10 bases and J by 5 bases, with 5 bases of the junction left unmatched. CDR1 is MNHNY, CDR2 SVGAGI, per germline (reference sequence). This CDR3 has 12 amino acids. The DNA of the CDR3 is TGTGCCACACGACAGGGTGATCAGCCCCAGCATTTT. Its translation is CATRQGDQPQHF.

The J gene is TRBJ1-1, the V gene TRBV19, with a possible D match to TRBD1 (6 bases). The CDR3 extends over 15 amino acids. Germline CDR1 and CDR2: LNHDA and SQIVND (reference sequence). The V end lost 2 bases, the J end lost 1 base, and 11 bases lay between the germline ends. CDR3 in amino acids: CASSITDRKNTEAFF. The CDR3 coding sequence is TGTGCCAGTAGTATAACCGACAGGAAGAACACTGAAGCTTTCTTT.

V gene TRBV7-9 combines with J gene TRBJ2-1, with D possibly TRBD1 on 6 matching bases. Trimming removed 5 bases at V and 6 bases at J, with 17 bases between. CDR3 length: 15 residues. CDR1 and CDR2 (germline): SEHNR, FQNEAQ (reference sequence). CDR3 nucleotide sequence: TGTGCCAGCAGCGAAACAGGGTTTACGGTCAATGAGCAGTTCTTC. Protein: CASSETGFTVNEQFF.

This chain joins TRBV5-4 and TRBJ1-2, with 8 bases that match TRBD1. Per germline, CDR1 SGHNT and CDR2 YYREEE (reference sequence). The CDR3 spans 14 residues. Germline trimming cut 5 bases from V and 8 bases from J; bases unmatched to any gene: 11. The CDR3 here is CASSKGQANGGYTF. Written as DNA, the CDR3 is TGTGCCAGCAGTAAGGGACAGGCAAACGGAGGCTACACCTTC.

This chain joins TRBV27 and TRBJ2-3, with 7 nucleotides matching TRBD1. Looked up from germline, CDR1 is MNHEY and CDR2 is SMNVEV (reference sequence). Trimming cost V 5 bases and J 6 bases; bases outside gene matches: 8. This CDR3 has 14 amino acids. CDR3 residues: CASSLRDSLDTQYF. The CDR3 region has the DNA TGTGCCAGCAGTCTCCGGGACAGTTTGGATACGCAGTATTTT.